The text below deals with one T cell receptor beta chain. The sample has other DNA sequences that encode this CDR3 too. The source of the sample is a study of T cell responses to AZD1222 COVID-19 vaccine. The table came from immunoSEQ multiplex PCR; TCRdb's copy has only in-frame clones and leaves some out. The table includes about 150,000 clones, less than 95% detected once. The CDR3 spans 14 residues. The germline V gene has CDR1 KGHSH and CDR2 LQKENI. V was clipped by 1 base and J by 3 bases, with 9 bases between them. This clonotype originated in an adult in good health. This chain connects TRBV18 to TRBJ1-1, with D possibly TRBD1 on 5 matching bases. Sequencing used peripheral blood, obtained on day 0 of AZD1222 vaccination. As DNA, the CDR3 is TGTGCCAGCTCACCACGGGGCGGGGACACTGAAGCTTTCTTT. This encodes CASSPRGGDTEAFF.